This T cell receptor beta chain was documented in a study of blood T cell repertoires in COVID-19. The Seattle patients, enrolled during active infection, were followed longitudinally. This CDR3 comprises 14 residues. J lost 8 bases, V lost 4 bases, and 10 bases had no gene match. The germline V gene has CDR1 SGHDN and CDR2 FVKESK. Authors' analysis steps: By means of reference gene primer amplification, nucleated cell counts were estimated. The data were produced by immunoSEQ multiplex PCR, yet TCRdb's version contains in-frame clones alone and is incomplete. From that table come the V and J calls and clone size; the DNA was used to work out D and trimming. The sample yields 140,000 to 150,000 clones, roughly 89% seen once.

The sequencing sample was made of peripheral blood. V is TRBV14 and J is TRBJ1-2, with 7 bases aligning to TRBD1. The sequence came from a man younger than 45 with COVID-19, enrolled during active disease. The CDR3 DNA sequence: TGTGCCAGCAGCCGGGAGACAGGGTTCGGCGGCTACACCTTC. Encoded protein: CASSRETGFGGYTF.